This T cell receptor beta chain was captured in a study of shared clonotypes between healthy human individuals (TCRdb year 2020). For context, the study as a whole: The cohort comprised two women and a few men aged 18 to 49 years. Per donor, three plates each were used for CD4 naive and CD4 memory, two for CD8 naive, and one for CD8 memory. To estimate repertoire size and how much clonotypes are shared between individuals, the study performed deep sequencing of blood TCR repertoires from a handful of healthy adults. Libraries were prepared and TCR repertoires were sequenced by different laboratories using diverse techniques, in order to increase sequencing depth and limit assay-specific biases. Per donor, leukapheresis produced somewhere between about 0.94 and 8.9 billion PBMCs. Broader findings and caveats from the paper: Across a few donors, around 5% of naive CD4, approximately 4% of naive CD8, roughly 2.3% of memory CD4, and 0.4% to 0.45% of memory CD8 clonotypes were shared. Sampling was restricted to blood, and TCR repertoires in tissue are likely to differ from TCR repertoires in blood. Naive subsets generally had larger estimated clonotype richness than memory subsets. Pairwise subsampling indicated that sequencing depth was expected to affect the degree of clonotype sharing among donors. Because the study included a small number of donors, the genetic and exposure-history diversity represented was limited. Compared with non-shared clonotypes, the clonotypes found in all four sorted-subset donors had higher generation probabilities. Rarefaction of sorted-subset datasets indicated incomplete sequencing despite the large sequencing depth.

Healthy HIV-negative adults with no recently reported acute infections or vaccinations were included as donors. Only Caucasian adults living in Nashville, Tennessee, USA were represented among the donors. Magnetic negative selection was used to enrich CD4+ T cells, after which naive cells were positively selected on CD45RA and the negative fraction became the memory subset. After blood collection by leukapheresis, PBMCs were isolated using Ficoll-Histopaque density gradient centrifugation and then cryopreserved in the vapor phase of liquid nitrogen. Purity and quantity of every magnetically sorted T cell population were checked by analytical flow cytometry. Genomic DNA was isolated from every sorted fraction and measured by UV absorbance on a Nanodrop 2000c. Ends trimmed: V by 0 bases, J by 9 bases; bases unmatched to a gene: 9. The CDR3 contains 16 residues, cysteine and phenylalanine counted. Only the CDR3 region is kept as DNA, spanning 48 bases read in frame from base 1. CDR1 and CDR2 were assigned from the germline V gene as SGHTA and FQGTGA.

Points on this clone: What antigen it recognizes has not been identified. Base qualities are missing; no much larger clone stands one base away.

Using the deep immunoSEQ assay, multiplex PCR amplified TCR CDR3 regions from genomic DNA. Extracted genomic DNA from each cell subset was distributed evenly across all wells of several immunoSEQ 96-well plates, and each plate was treated as a replicate. For sorted subsets, approximately 190 ng genomic DNA, equal to 30,000 or so T cell genomes, was loaded into each replicate PCR. The purified libraries were quantified using a Qubit 3.0 fluorometer, sized with a Bioanalyzer 2100, and then quantified again using the KAPA Library Quantification kit. A separate single-read 150-cycle Illumina NextSeq 550 flow cell was used to sequence each immunoSEQ 96-well plate. The published analysis was carried out like this. Because the immunoSEQ output held only junctional sequences and lacked quality scores, the filtering could not match the filtering applied to full-length reads. To assign V/J genes and CDR3, sequences were annotated using PyIR, a Python wrapper for IgBLAST v1.9, with IMGT germline references. Reads with weak V/J assignments (E-value above 1e-6), missing CDR3, stop codons, out-of-frame junctions, or ambiguous translated residues were removed. A V3J clonotype was defined by an identical inferred V gene, J gene, and CDR3 amino acid sequence. To compute the percentage overlap between repertoires, the number of shared unique clonotypes was divided by the size of the smaller repertoire. Three approaches were used to assess repertoire richness: RTK rarefaction, the Chao1 estimator, and Recon v2.1 estimates of unobserved clonotypes. Generation probabilities for all TCRbeta clonotypes obtained by the gDNA method from a handful of donors were computed using OLGA. The table comes from immuneACCESS by way of TCRdb, which keeps in-frame sequences with V and J called. Part of the clones is missing from these tables; in studies checked, under half for an unresolved V gene and the rest for unknown reasons. The DNA was the basis for D and trimming; V, J and clone size are from that table. The sample contains about 680,000 clones, approximately 74% of them found a single time. The top ten hold more than 1.5% of the sample.

The receptor chain draws on TRBV7-3 and TRBJ2-1; TRBD2 fits 9 bases in the junction. Sequenced input: memory CD4+ T cells sorted from blood. The sample's cell subset or site label, decoded: CD45RA-negative fraction. The TCR was taken from a woman aged 25 to 39 in good health. The sequenced DNA: TGTGCCAGCAGCTTAACGGTAGCGGGAGACCTAACTGAGCAGTTCTTC. It encodes CASSLTVAGDLTEQFF.